The sequence of this T cell receptor beta chain was determined in a study of T cells after yellow fever vaccination. Findings of the study overall: Contaminating bulk clonotypes could be abundant in FACS-sorted repertoires. Booster sampling recovered most clones from primary vaccination (nearly 98% CD4, roughly 86% CD8).

TCRdb reprocessed the 5' RACE reads with MiXCR, giving one entry per CDR3 protein. This repertoire shows 300,000 to 450,000 distinct CDR3 sequences, roughly 8.6% found once; its top ten account for approximately 15%. CDR1 is MGHRA, CDR2 YSYEKL, per germline. CDR3 size: 17 residues. The ends lost 4 bases at V and 4 bases at J; junction bases unmatched: 6. Remarks on this clonotype: Antigen unknown.

The J gene is TRBJ2-3, the V gene TRBV4-1; 15 nucleotides agree with TRBD2. The material was PBMCs, obtained 45 days after the first yellow fever vaccination. This TCR was recovered from a man younger than 30 who received the YFV17D yellow fever vaccine. CDR3 coding DNA: TGCGCCAGCAGCCGCTCGGGACTAGCGGGGGGATCAGATACGCAGTATTTT. Residues: CASSRSGLAGGSDTQYF.